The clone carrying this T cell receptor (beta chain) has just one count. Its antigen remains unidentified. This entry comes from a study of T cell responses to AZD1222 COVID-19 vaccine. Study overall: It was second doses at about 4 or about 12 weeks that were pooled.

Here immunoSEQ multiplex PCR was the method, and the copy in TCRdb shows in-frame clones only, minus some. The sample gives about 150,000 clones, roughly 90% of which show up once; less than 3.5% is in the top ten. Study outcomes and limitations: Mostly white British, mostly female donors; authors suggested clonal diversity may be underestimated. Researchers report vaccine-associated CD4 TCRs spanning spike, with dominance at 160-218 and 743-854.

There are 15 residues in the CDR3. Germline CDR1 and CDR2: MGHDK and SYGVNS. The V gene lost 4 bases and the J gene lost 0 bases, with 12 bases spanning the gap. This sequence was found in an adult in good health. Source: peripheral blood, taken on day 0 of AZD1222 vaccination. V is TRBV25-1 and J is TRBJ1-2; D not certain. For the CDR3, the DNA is TGTGCCAGCAGTGCGACGGGCCGACCTAACTATGGCTACACCTTC. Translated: CASSATGRPNYGYTF.